This T cell receptor (beta chain) originates from a study of cytomegalovirus exposure and HLA in healthy donors. This CDR3 is built from 14 residues. The V and J ends lost 4 bases and 9 bases, in that order; junction bases with no gene match: 10. Per the germline V gene, CDR1 is SQVTM and CDR2 is ANQGSEA. With respect to this clone: Its specificity is unknown.

Overall study results and limits: Immune exposure information available was restricted to CMV serostatus.

Researchers ran the PCR with 60 Vbeta and 13 Jbeta primers. Measured with immunoSEQ multiplex PCR; TCRdb has only the in-frame clones, and not every one. The table lists more than 95,000 clones, roughly 69% of them singletons. The receptor was derived from a woman in her thirties or forties in good health and CMV-seropositive. This chain links TRBV29-1 with TRBJ2-1; 9 bases agree with TRBD2. The sample taken for sequencing was PBMCs. CDR3 coding DNA: TGCAGCGTTGTAAAGGAGCGGGAGGCTAGTGAGCAGTTCTTC. Amino acid sequence: CSVVKEREASEQFF.